Each of the 29 T cell receptor beta chains below was sequenced from the same sample in a study of early T cells in non-severe SARS-CoV-2 infection. TCRdb independently ran MiXCR on the 5' RACE reads; one entry per CDR3 protein. The sample contains tens of thousands of distinct CDR3 sequences, around 5.4% of which appear only once. The sample consisted of whole blood. The origin of the receptors is an adult who was a healthcare worker with PCR-confirmed SARS-CoV-2 infection or an uninfected control (not recorded which).

This clonotype occurred many times. The chain combines TRBV10-3 with TRBJ1-5; possibly TRBD1 for D (6 bases). V lost 0 bases and J 5 bases, leaving 11 bases between the germline ends. CDR1 and CDR2 from the germline V gene are ENHRY and SYGVKD. There are 15 residues in the CDR3. CDR3 protein: CAISESGRGYQPQHF. The CDR3 DNA sequence: TGTGCCATCAGTGAGTCTGGCAGGGGTTATCAGCCCCAGCATTTT.

Ten or more counts support this clonotype. The V gene is TRBV20-1, the J gene TRBJ1-2, with 7 positions matching TRBD1. The CDR3 length is 12 residues. J was trimmed by 5 bases and V by 6 bases; bases with no gene match: 6. Germline V lookup: CDR1 DFQATT, CDR2 SNEGSKA (reference sequence). For the CDR3, the DNA is TGCAGTGCCGAGGGGACAGAATATGGCTACACCTTC. It yields the protein CSAEGTEYGYTF.

This clonotype was detected many times. This chain joins TRBV18 and TRBJ1-4; tentative D call: TRBD1 (5 bases). The CDR3 contains 13 residues. The ends were cut back, 5 bases at V and 7 bases at J, with 11 bases in the middle. Germline values: CDR1 KGHSH, CDR2 LQKENI. The CDR3 DNA is TGTGCCAGCTCAGAAGACAGCCGTGAAAAACTGTTTTTT. Amino acid sequence: CASSEDSREKLFF.

This clonotype was recorded a few times. The J gene is TRBJ1-2, the V gene TRBV3-1, with a tentative D call TRBD1 (6 bases). The V end lost 0 bases, the J end lost 5 bases, and 13 bases lay between the germline ends. The CDR3 spans 15 residues. The V gene's germline CDR1 is LGHDT and CDR2 YNNKEL (reference sequence). The CDR3 DNA reads as TGTGCCAGCAGCCAAGAAGCGGGGGCGGTTTATGGCTACACCTTC. As protein: CASSQEAGAVYGYTF.

This clonotype was recorded at least ten times. The chain combines TRBV9 with TRBJ2-5, with D maybe TRBD2 (7 bases). CDR3 length: 13 residues. Germline CDR1 is SGDLS and CDR2 is YYNGEE. V was clipped by 4 bases and J by 10 bases, with 17 bases between them. The CDR3 spells CASSREGGSNQYF. In nucleotides, the CDR3 is TGTGCCAGCAGCCGAGAGGGGGGGTCGAACCAGTACTTC.

This clonotype appeared many times. The genes are TRBV2 and TRBJ1-2, with D unresolved. Looked up from germline, CDR1 is SNHLY and CDR2 is FYNNEI. The CDR3 sequence is 16 residues long. V was cut by 6 bases and J by 5 bases, with 22 bases left in between. DNA of the CDR3: TGTGCCAGCAGGGAAAGGGTCCGGACTGTCCCGTATGGCTACACCTTC. Translating it yields CASRERVRTVPYGYTF.

This clonotype has a count of ten or more. The rearrangement joins TRBV6-6 to TRBJ2-1, with D perhaps given as TRBD1 or TRBD2 (7 bases each). The CDR3 consists of 14 residues. V was shortened by 5 bases and J by 8 bases, with 16 bases between the two germline ends. Germline assignment: CDR1 MNHNY and CDR2 SVGAGI (reference sequence). The CDR3 loop is CASSPPRGGDEQFF. CDR3 nucleotides: TGTGCCAGCAGTCCGCCCAGGGGGGGTGATGAGCAGTTCTTC.

This clonotype was seen ten or more times. The rearrangement uses TRBV7-9 and TRBJ1-1, with 9 bases matching TRBD1. The V gene end was trimmed by 5 bases and the J gene end by 5 bases; junction bases not matched to a gene: 6. The CDR3 sequence is 14 residues long. Per the germline V gene, CDR1 is SEHNR and CDR2 is FQNEAQ (reference sequence). Written as DNA, the CDR3 is TGTGCCAGCAGCCGAGACAGGGGGTCTACTGAAGCTTTCTTT. As protein: CASSRDRGSTEAFF.

This clonotype occurred many times. This sequence joins TRBV9 and TRBJ2-2; 8 bases agree with TRBD2. The CDR3 runs 15 residues. J gave up 8 bases and V 1 base, and 7 bases lay outside the gene matches. CDR1 is SGDLS, CDR2 YYNGEE, per germline. The CDR3 loop reads CASSVTVAGKGELFF. CDR3 nucleotide sequence: TGTGCCAGCAGCGTAACGGTAGCGGGAAAGGGGGAGCTGTTTTTT.

Many counts were recorded for this clonotype. The chain is built from TRBV12-3 or TRBV12-4 and TRBJ1-6; the match to TRBD1 covers 9 bases. CDR3 length: 16 amino acids. The V gene end was trimmed by 2 bases and the J gene end by 10 bases; junction bases not matched to a gene: 9. CDR3 bases: TGTGCCAGCAGTTTAAGGCCGGGACAGGGCGGATCACCCCTCCACTTT. Translating gives CASSLRPGQGGSPLHF.

This clonotype was observed many times. This chain connects TRBV5-1 to TRBJ1-5, with 7 bases that match TRBD1. The CDR3 is 17 residues long. V was pared by 0 bases and J by 6 bases, with 12 bases of the junction left unmatched. CDR1 is SGHRS and CDR2 is YFSETQ in the germline V gene. CDR3 residues: CASSLAPLSGGGQPQHF. CDR3 nucleotides: TGCGCCAGCAGCTTGGCCCCCCTATCAGGGGGGGGTCAGCCCCAGCATTTT.

In its sample, this clonotype was seen a few times. The chain carries TRBV6-4 and TRBJ1-5; D call uncertain. Trimming removed 2 bases from V and 3 bases from J, with 8 bases in between. Germline values: CDR1 MRHNA, CDR2 SNTAGT. The CDR3 totals 14 residues. The CDR3 sequence: CASSDRRPNQPQHF. CDR3 nucleotides: TGTGCCAGCAGTGACAGACGGCCCAATCAGCCCCAGCATTTT.

The chain carries TRBV6-2 or TRBV6-3 and TRBJ2-1; the D is unclear. Germline CDR1 reads MNHEY; CDR2 reads SVGEGT. The CDR3 extends over 14 amino acids. Trimming pared 11 bases from V and 6 bases from J, leaving 20 bases between. CDR3 amino acids: CASRPVGLGNEQFF. The CDR3 DNA follows: TGTGCCTCCCGCCCGGTAGGCTTAGGCAATGAGCAGTTCTTC.

This clonotype was counted many times. The rearrangement uses TRBV20-1 and TRBJ2-5, with a tentative D call TRBD2 (6 bases). Germline CDR1 reads DFQATT; CDR2 reads SNEGSKA (reference sequence). Trimming took off 0 bases at V and 4 bases at J, with 9 bases between the two ends. The CDR3 is made up of 13 amino acids. The CDR3 sequence: CSARDGGGETQYF. The CDR3 DNA reads as TGCAGTGCTAGAGATGGGGGAGGAGAGACCCAGTACTTC.

This clonotype appeared many times. The V and J genes are TRBV5-5 and TRBJ2-7; possibly TRBD1 for D (5 bases). The CDR3 extends over 14 amino acids. CDR1 is SGHKS, CDR2 YYEKEE, per germline (reference sequence). Between the trimmed V and J ends, which lost 4 bases and 6 bases, there was a span of 17 bases. The CDR3 here is CASSPKSDSSEQYF. DNA of the CDR3: TGTGCCAGCAGCCCCAAGTCTGACAGCTCCGAGCAGTACTTC.

By its share, this clonotype is medium-sized (0.01 to 0.1%). This rearrangement joins TRBV12-3 or TRBV12-4 to TRBJ2-1; 9 bases match TRBD2. V shed 3 bases and J 13 bases; nucleotides not matched to a gene: 10. The CDR3 runs to 14 residues. The CDR3 region has the DNA TGTGCCAGCAGTTTCGGGACTAGCACGTCATCTCAGTTCTTC. Translating gives CASSFGTSTSSQFF.

This clonotype appeared many times. CDR3 sequence reads: CASSLVRQVSGNTIYF. The CDR3 DNA reads as TGTGCCAGCAGCTTGGTGAGACAAGTCTCTGGAAACACCATATATTTT. This rearrangement joins TRBV5-8 to TRBJ1-3; D unclear. This CDR3 is built from 16 residues. Germline V gene sequence: CDR1 SGHTS, CDR2 YDEGEE. The V end was cut by 0 bases, the J end by 0 bases, with 10 bases between.

This clonotype was seen repeatedly, ten times or more. This rearrangement joins TRBV12-3 or TRBV12-4 to TRBJ2-5, with unresolved D. Trimming removed 8 bases at V and 7 bases at J, with 11 bases between. The CDR3 has 11 amino acids. The CDR3 DNA follows: TGTGCCAGCCAGGCGAAGGGGACCCAGTACTTC. It specifies CASQAKGTQYF.

Relative to its sample, this clonotype is medium-sized. The rearrangement uses TRBV20-1 and TRBJ2-1, with D possibly being TRBD1 (5 bases). This CDR3 has 15 amino acids. Germline CDR1 reads DFQATT; CDR2 reads SNEGSKA (reference sequence). The V gene lost 0 bases and the J gene lost 7 bases, with 16 bases spanning the gap. CDR3 sequence reads: CSARDQGAIINEQFF. Here the CDR3 DNA reads TGCAGTGCTAGAGATCAAGGGGCAATAATTAATGAGCAGTTCTTC.

There are many counts of this clonotype. The chain has TRBV12-3 or TRBV12-4 and TRBJ2-7; the D gene is possibly TRBD2 (5 bases). V was clipped by 3 bases and J by 3 bases, with 9 bases between them. The CDR3 sequence is 13 residues long. This CDR3 reads CASSFTSYYEQYF. CDR3 DNA sequence: TGTGCCAGCAGTTTCACTAGTTACTACGAGCAGTACTTC.

V gene TRBV20-1 combines with J gene TRBJ1-1; a weak D match, TRBD1 (6 bases). The V and J ends lost 6 bases and 3 bases respectively, with 17 bases between them. The V gene's germline CDR1 is DFQATT and CDR2 SNEGSKA (reference sequence). The CDR3 loop spans 14 amino acids. The DNA of the CDR3 is TGCAGTGCCAAAGGGACAATTGGGTACACTGAAGCTTTCTTT. This codes for CSAKGTIGYTEAFF.

This clonotype has a count of ten or more. The chain is built from TRBV18 and TRBJ2-7; 8 bases agree with TRBD2. V shed 0 bases, J shed 2 bases, and the junction held 3 bases outside the gene matches. This CDR3 has 15 residues. Germline CDR1 KGHSH, CDR2 LQKENI. Here the CDR3 reads CASSPPPAGAYEQYF. CDR3 in DNA: TGTGCCAGCTCACCACCTCCAGCGGGAGCCTACGAGCAGTACTTC. The entire variable domain, with the rest obtained from reference TRBV18 and TRBJ2-7, is as follows: NAGVMQNPRHLVRRRGQEARLRCSPMKGHSHVYWYRQLPEEGLKFMVYLQKENIIDESGMPKERFSAEFPKEGPSILRIQQVVRGDSAAYFCASSPPPAGAYEQYFGPGTRLTVT.

This clonotype was seen many times. The chain links TRBV19 to TRBJ2-6; 10 bases agree with TRBD1. This CDR3 is built from 19 residues. Losses at the gene ends were 3 bases for V and 0 bases for J; bases not matched to a gene: 8. Germline CDR1 reads LNHDA; CDR2 reads SQIVND (reference sequence). CDR3 in amino acids: CASSIAGTGAPSGANVLTF. CDR3 DNA sequence: TGTGCCAGTAGTATTGCCGGGACAGGGGCCCCCTCTGGGGCCAACGTCCTGACTTTC. Filled out from reference TRBV19 and TRBJ2-6, the complete variable domain reads DGGITQSPKYLFRKEGQNVTLSCEQNLNHDAMYWYRQDPGQGLRLIYYSQIVNDFQKGDIAEGYSVSREKKESFPLTVTSAQKNPTAFYLCASSIAGTGAPSGANVLTFGAGSRLTVL.

This clonotype has at least ten counts. V gene TRBV20-1 combines with J gene TRBJ1-1; D unclear. The V and J ends lost 1 base and 0 bases respectively, with 9 bases between them. The CDR3 loop spans 14 amino acids. Germline assignment: CDR1 DFQATT and CDR2 SNEGSKA (reference sequence). The CDR3 here is CSARVGGLNTEAFF. CDR3 nucleotide sequence: TGCAGTGCTAGAGTGGGAGGTTTGAACACTGAAGCTTTCTTT.

This clonotype was counted ten times or more. The chain carries TRBV12-3 or TRBV12-4 and TRBJ2-1; D possibly matches TRBD1 or TRBD2 (6 bases each). This CDR3 contains 14 residues. The V end lost 1 base, the J end lost 8 bases, and 12 bases lay between the germline ends. The chain's CDR3 is CASSLGGGGYEQFF. In DNA form, the CDR3 reads TGTGCCAGCAGTTTAGGAGGAGGGGGTTATGAGCAGTTCTTC.

In its sample, this clonotype was seen many times. The chain combines TRBV12-3 or TRBV12-4 with TRBJ2-7, with a possible D match to TRBD1 (6 bases). This CDR3 comprises 15 residues. V was trimmed by 7 bases and J by 0 bases, leaving 16 bases between them. The CDR3 sequence is CASKPTQGLSYEQYF. Written as DNA, the CDR3 is TGTGCCAGCAAACCAACGCAGGGGCTCTCCTACGAGCAGTACTTC.

The sample holds many counts of this clonotype. The chain links TRBV12-5 to TRBJ2-1; D might be TRBD1 (6 bases). This CDR3 is 11 amino acids long. Germline V gene data show CDR1 as LGHNT and CDR2 as FRNRAP. The germline V and J ends were trimmed by 6 bases and 14 bases, with 14 bases remaining between them. CDR3 amino acids: CASGAQGWEFF. The CDR3 nucleotides are TGTGCTAGTGGCGCACAGGGTTGGGAGTTCTTC.

The sample holds many counts of this clonotype. The chain joins TRBV5-4 to TRBJ2-5, with D uncertain. V lost 1 base to trimming and J lost 4 bases, with 11 bases between them. This CDR3 is built from 14 residues. Germline V gene sequence: CDR1 SGHNT, CDR2 YYREEE (reference sequence). CDR3 nucleotides: TGTGCCAGCAGCTTGTCTGCGTCCGGAGAGACCCAGTACTTC. Translating it yields CASSLSASGETQYF.

This clonotype has ten or more counts. The J gene is TRBJ1-1, the V gene TRBV20-1, with 7 bases matching TRBD1. CDR3 size: 17 residues. The trim removed 1 base at V and 3 bases at J, leaving 14 bases unmatched. The V gene's germline CDR1 is DFQATT and CDR2 SNEGSKA (reference sequence). CDR3 amino acids: CSARVGDRVDWDTEAFF. Written as DNA, the CDR3 is TGCAGTGCTAGAGTGGGAGACAGGGTGGATTGGGACACTGAAGCTTTCTTT.